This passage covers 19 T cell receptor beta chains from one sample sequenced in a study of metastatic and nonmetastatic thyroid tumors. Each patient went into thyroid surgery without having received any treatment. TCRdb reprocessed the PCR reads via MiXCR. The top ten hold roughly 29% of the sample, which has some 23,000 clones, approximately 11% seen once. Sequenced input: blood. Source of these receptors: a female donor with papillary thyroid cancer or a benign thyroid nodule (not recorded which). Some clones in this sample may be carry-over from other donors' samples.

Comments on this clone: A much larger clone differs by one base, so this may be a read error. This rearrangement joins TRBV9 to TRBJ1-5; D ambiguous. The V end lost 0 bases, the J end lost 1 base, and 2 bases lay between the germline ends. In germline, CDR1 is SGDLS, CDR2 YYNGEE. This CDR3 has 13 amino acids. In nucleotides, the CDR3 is TGTGCCAGCAGCGTAGCCAGCAATCAGCCCCAGCATTTT. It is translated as CASSVASNQPQHF.

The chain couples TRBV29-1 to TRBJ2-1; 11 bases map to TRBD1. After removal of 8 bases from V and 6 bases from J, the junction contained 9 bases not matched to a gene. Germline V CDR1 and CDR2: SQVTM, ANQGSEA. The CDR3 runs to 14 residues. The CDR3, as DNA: TGCAGCACTACCGGGACAGGGGGGGGCAATGAGCAGTTCTTC. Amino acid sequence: CSTTGTGGGNEQFF.

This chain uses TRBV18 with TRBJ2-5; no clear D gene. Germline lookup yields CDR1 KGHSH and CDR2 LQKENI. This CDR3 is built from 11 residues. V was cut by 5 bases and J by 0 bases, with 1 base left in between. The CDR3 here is CASSNQETQYF. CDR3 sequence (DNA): TGTGCCAGCTCAAACCAAGAGACCCAGTACTTC.

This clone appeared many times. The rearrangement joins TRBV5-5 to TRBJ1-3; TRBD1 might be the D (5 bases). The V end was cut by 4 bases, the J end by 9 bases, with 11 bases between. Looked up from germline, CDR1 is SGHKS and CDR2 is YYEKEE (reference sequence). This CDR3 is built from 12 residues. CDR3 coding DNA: TGTGCCAGCAGCACCTCCGGGACCACCATATATTTT. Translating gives CASSTSGTTIYF.

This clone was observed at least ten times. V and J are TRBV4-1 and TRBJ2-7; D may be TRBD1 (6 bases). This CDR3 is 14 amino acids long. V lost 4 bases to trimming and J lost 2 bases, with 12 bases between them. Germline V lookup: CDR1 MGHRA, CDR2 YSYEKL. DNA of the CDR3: TGCGCCAGCAGCCTCCGGGACACAACCTACGAGCAGTACTTC. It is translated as CASSLRDTTYEQYF.

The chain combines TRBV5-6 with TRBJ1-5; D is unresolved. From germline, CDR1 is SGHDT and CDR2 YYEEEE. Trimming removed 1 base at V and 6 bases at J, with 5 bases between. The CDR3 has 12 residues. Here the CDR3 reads CASSLFGQPQHF. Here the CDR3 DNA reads TGTGCCAGCAGCTTGTTTGGTCAGCCCCAGCATTTT. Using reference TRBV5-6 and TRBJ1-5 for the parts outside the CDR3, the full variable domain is DAGVTQSPTHLIKTRGQQVTLRCSPKSGHDTVSWYQQALGQGPQFIFQYYEEEERQRGNFPDRFSGHQFPNYSSELNVNALLLGDSALYLCASSLFGQPQHFGDGTRLSIL.

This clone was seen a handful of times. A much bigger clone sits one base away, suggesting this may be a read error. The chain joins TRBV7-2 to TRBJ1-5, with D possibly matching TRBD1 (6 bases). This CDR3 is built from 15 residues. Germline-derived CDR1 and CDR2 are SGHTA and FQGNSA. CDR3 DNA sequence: TGTGCCAGCAGCGTACAGGGTACCGGCAATCATCCCCAGCATTTT. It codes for CASSVQGTGNHPQHF.

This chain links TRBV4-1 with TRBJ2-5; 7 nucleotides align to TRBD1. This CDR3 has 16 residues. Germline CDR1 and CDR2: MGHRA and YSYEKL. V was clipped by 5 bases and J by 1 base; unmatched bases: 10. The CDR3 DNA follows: TGCGCCAGCAGCGAGGCACAGGGGTCAACCCAAGAGACCCAGTACTTC. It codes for CASSEAQGSTQETQYF.

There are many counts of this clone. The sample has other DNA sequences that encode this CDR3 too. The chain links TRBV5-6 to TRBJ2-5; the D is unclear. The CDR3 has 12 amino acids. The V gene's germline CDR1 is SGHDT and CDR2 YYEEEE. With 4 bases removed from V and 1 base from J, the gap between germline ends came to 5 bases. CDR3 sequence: CASSLSQETQYF. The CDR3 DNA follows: TGTGCCAGCAGCCTCAGCCAAGAGACCCAGTACTTC. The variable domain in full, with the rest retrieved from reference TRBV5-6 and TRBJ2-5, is DAGVTQSPTHLIKTRGQQVTLRCSPKSGHDTVSWYQQALGQGPQFIFQYYEEEERQRGNFPDRFSGHQFPNYSSELNVNALLLGDSALYLCASSLSQETQYFGPGTRLLVL.

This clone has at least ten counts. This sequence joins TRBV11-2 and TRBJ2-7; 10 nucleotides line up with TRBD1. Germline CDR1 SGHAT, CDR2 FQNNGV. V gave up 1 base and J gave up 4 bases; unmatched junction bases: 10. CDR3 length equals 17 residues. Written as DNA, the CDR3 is TGTGCCAGCAGCTTAGTGGGGCGGGGACAGGGGCGTTACGAGCAGTACTTC. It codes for CASSLVGRGQGRYEQYF.

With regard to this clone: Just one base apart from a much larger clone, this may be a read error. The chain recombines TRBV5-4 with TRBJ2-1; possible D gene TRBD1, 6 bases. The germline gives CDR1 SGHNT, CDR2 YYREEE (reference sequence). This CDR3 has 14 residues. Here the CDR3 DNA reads TGTGCCAGCAGCTTTGGGGGCGACTACAATGAGCAGGTCTTC. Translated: CASSFGGDYNEQVF.

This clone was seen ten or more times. DNA of the CDR3: TGCAGTGCTAGAGATCTGGCGGGATTCAATGAGCAGTTCTTC. Translation gives CSARDLAGFNEQFF. The chain is built from TRBV20-1 and TRBJ2-1; the D gene is possibly TRBD2 (6 bases). There are 14 residues in the CDR3. V was cut by 0 bases and J by 6 bases, with 12 bases left in between. Germline V gives CDR1 DFQATT, CDR2 SNEGSKA (reference sequence).

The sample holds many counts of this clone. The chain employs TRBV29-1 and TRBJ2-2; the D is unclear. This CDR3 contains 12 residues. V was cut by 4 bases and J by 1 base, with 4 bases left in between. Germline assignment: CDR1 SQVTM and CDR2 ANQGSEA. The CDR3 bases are TGCAGCGTTGCTCAGAACACCGGGGAGCTGTTTTTT. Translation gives CSVAQNTGELFF.

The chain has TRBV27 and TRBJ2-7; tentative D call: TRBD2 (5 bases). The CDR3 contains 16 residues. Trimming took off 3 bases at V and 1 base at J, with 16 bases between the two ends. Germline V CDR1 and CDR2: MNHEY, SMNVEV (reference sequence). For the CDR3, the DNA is TGTGCCAGCAGTTTTAACCCGAGCGGCGTTTCCTACGAGCAGTACTTC. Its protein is CASSFNPSGVSYEQYF.

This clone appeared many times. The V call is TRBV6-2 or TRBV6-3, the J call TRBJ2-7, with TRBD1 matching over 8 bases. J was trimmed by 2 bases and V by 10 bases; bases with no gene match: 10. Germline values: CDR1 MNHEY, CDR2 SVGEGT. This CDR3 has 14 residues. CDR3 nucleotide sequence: TGTGCCACTTCCCGGGACAGGACGACCTACGAGCAGTACTTC. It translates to CATSRDRTTYEQYF.

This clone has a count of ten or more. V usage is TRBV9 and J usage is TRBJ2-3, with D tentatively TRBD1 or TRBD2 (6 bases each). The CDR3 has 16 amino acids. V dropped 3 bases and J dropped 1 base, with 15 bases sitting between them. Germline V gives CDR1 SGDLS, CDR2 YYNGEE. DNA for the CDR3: TGTGCCAGCAGCGGGGGACTGGGGGCGGGCACAGATACGCAGTATTTT. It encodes CASSGGLGAGTDTQYF.

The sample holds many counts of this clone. CDR3: CASSSGVNSYNEQFF. CDR3 DNA: TGTGCCAGCAGCTCCGGGGTAAACTCCTACAATGAGCAGTTCTTC. This rearrangement joins TRBV7-2 to TRBJ2-1; possible D gene TRBD2, 5 bases. CDR3 length: 15 amino acids. From germline, CDR1 is SGHTA and CDR2 FQGNSA. V dropped 4 bases and J dropped 0 bases, with 10 bases sitting between them.

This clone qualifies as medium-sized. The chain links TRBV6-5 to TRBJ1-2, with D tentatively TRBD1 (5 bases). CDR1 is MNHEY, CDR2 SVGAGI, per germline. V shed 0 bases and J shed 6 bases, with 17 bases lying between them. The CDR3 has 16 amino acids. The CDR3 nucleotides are TGTGCCAGCAGTTACTCGTCGGGGCCTCGGGTAAATGGCTACACCTTC. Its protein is CASSYSSGPRVNGYTF.

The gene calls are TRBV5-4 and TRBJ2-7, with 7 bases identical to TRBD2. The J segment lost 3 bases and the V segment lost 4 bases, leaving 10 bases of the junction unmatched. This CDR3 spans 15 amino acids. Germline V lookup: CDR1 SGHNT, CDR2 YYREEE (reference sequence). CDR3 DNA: TGTGCCAGCAGCCCGAGTGGACTAGTTCTCTACGAGCAGTACTTC. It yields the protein CASSPSGLVLYEQYF.